Below are 27 T cell receptor beta chains sequenced from a single sample in a study of immune evolution from preneoplasia to lung adenocarcinoma. The assay was immunoSEQ multiplex PCR, and TCRdb's table has in-frame clones only and misses some. Among about 5,000 clones listed, less than 85% were seen once. The sequenced material came from FFPE minimally invasive lung adenocarcinoma tissue. Receptor source: a person between 60 and 80 years old with lung adenocarcinoma.

A single count supports this clone. The chain recombines TRBV19 with TRBJ2-6; no firm D call. The germline V gene encodes CDR1 LNHDA and CDR2 SQIVND (reference sequence). V dropped 4 bases and J dropped 0 bases, with 4 bases sitting between them. The CDR3 spans 14 residues. The CDR3 bases are TGTGCCAGTAGTAGGGGCTCTGGGGCCAACGTCCTGACTTTC. Protein sequence: CASSRGSGANVLTF. Combining the CDR3 with reference TRBV19 and TRBJ2-6 gives the whole variable domain DGGITQSPKYLFRKEGQNVTLSCEQNLNHDAMYWYRQDPGQGLRLIYYSQIVNDFQKGDIAEGYSVSREKKESFPLTVTSAQKNPTAFYLCASSRGSGANVLTFGAGSRLTVL.

The rearrangement joins TRBV19 to TRBJ2-7, with D perhaps being TRBD1 or TRBD2 (5 bases each). CDR3 length: 14 residues. CDR1 LNHDA and CDR2 SQIVND come from the germline V gene (reference sequence). The ends were cut back, 3 bases at V and 6 bases at J, with 15 bases in the middle. This CDR3 reads CASSMGPSSTEQYF. CDR3 DNA: TGTGCCAGTAGTATGGGACCGTCCTCTACCGAGCAGTACTTC.

The chain combines TRBV19 with TRBJ2-1; D possibly corresponds to TRBD2 (5 bases). The germline V gene encodes CDR1 LNHDA and CDR2 SQIVND (reference sequence). With 5 bases removed from V and 12 bases from J, the gap between germline ends came to 11 bases. The CDR3 runs to 11 residues. DNA for the CDR3: TGTGCCAGTAGTTCGAGGGTGTCGCAGTTCTTC. It codes for CASSSRVSQFF. The complete variable domain, with remaining parts taken from reference TRBV19 and TRBJ2-1, reads DGGITQSPKYLFRKEGQNVTLSCEQNLNHDAMYWYRQDPGQGLRLIYYSQIVNDFQKGDIAEGYSVSREKKESFPLTVTSAQKNPTAFYLCASSSRVSQFFGPGTRLTVL.

The V and J genes are TRBV6-1 and TRBJ2-3; 8 bases agree with TRBD1. The junction had 5 bases not matched to a gene; V was cut back by 5 bases and J by 4 bases. The CDR3 extends over 14 amino acids. Germline CDR1 MNHNS, CDR2 SASEGT. CDR3 sequence: CASSLRQGPDTQYF. In DNA, the CDR3 is TGTGCCAGCAGTCTTAGACAGGGGCCAGATACGCAGTATTTT.

The J gene is TRBJ2-7, the V gene TRBV11-3, with D maybe TRBD2 (6 bases). CDR1 and CDR2 (germline): SGHNT, YENEEA. Trimming removed 1 base at V and 6 bases at J, with 13 bases between. The CDR3 loop spans 14 amino acids. DNA of the CDR3: TGTGCCAGCAGCTTAGGTTCAGGGACTCGCGAGCAGTACTTC. This codes for CASSLGSGTREQYF.

The V and J genes are TRBV7-8 and TRBJ1-1; 9 bases are shared with TRBD1. This CDR3 spans 17 amino acids. V was pared by 5 bases and J by 1 base, with 11 bases of the junction left unmatched. In germline, CDR1 is SGHVS, CDR2 FQNEAQ. The CDR3 DNA reads as TGTGCCAGCAGCCACCACAGGGGGCCGGAGAGGAACACTGAAGCTTTCTTT. Its translation: CASSHHRGPERNTEAFF.

V is TRBV18 and J is TRBJ1-1; 7 positions agree with TRBD1. CDR1 and CDR2 (germline): KGHSH, LQKENI. V was clipped by 0 bases and J by 8 bases; unmatched bases: 6. The CDR3 runs to 14 residues. The CDR3 region is CASSPPTGVPEAFF. The CDR3 region has the DNA TGTGCCAGCTCACCACCCACAGGGGTCCCCGAAGCTTTCTTT.

The rearrangement links TRBV5-6 to TRBJ1-2; D is unclear. Germline CDR1 is SGHDT and CDR2 is YYEEEE. Trimming removed 0 bases from V and 6 bases from J, with 6 bases in between. The CDR3 sequence is 12 residues long. The CDR3 bases are TGTGCCAGCAGCTTGGGAAAAAATGGCTACACCTTC. It encodes CASSLGKNGYTF.

In its sample, this clone was seen once. The V and J genes are TRBV6-1 and TRBJ2-7; D remains unclear. The CDR3 extends over 12 amino acids. V was shortened by 5 bases and J by 0 bases, with 5 bases between the two germline ends. The germline gives CDR1 MNHNS, CDR2 SASEGT. The CDR3 reads CASSFSSYEQYF. In DNA, the CDR3 is TGTGCCAGCAGTTTTAGCTCCTACGAGCAGTACTTC.

J is TRBJ2-5 and V is TRBV6-6, with D possibly being TRBD2 (6 bases). The V end lost 5 bases, the J end lost 5 bases, and 12 bases lay between the germline ends. The CDR3 sequence is 13 residues long. CDR1 is MNHNY, CDR2 SVGAGI, per germline (reference sequence). CDR3 bases: TGTGCCAGCAGTGGGCAAGGAGGGGAGACCCAGTACTTC. Its translation: CASSGQGGETQYF.

The rearrangement uses TRBV10-1 and TRBJ1-2; 10 bases are a match to TRBD1. Germline V CDR1 and CDR2: WNHNN, SYGVQD (reference sequence). The CDR3 length is 12 residues. V shed 11 bases and J 6 bases; nucleotides not matched to a gene: 6. The CDR3 DNA follows: TGCGCCTACCCAGGGACAGGGGATGGCTACACCTTC. This sequence encodes CAYPGTGDGYTF.

The chain joins TRBV18 to TRBJ2-7; tentative D call: TRBD2 (8 bases). Germline CDR1 KGHSH, CDR2 LQKENI. The CDR3 sequence is 17 residues long. With 3 bases removed from V and 0 bases from J, the gap between germline ends came to 18 bases. The CDR3 nucleotides read TGTGCCAGCTCACCGAAGTCCGGGGGGGACAGCTCCTACGAGCAGTACTTC. Translating gives CASSPKSGGDSSYEQYF.

The J gene is TRBJ2-7, the V gene TRBV20-1; 8 bases align to TRBD2. The CDR3 spans 11 residues. Germline CDR1 and CDR2: DFQATT and SNEGSKA (reference sequence). Trimming took 1 base from V and 9 from J; bases not matched to a gene: 2. The CDR3 loop is CSARAGGGQYF. CDR3 in DNA: TGCAGTGCTAGAGCCGGGGGGGGGCAGTACTTC.

The V gene is TRBV7-2, the J gene TRBJ2-1; no firm D call. Germline V gives CDR1 SGHTA, CDR2 FQGNSA. Trimming shortened V by 7 bases and J by 7 bases, and 17 bases separated the two germline ends. CDR3 length equals 14 residues. The CDR3 nucleotides are TGTGCCAGCACTCTCCTTGGGGTGGAAAATGAGCAGTTCTTC. Its translation is CASTLLGVENEQFF.

J is TRBJ1-4 and V is TRBV21-1. TRBV21-1 is a pseudogene locus. This CDR3 has 18 residues. DNA for the CDR3: TGTGCCAGCAGCAATGGTGAGGGAGGGGGCGGCACTAATGAAAAACTGTTTTTT. Encoded protein: CASSNGEGGGGTNEKLFF.

This clone appeared a single time. The chain recombines TRBV5-3 with TRBJ1-2; D perhaps matches TRBD1 (5 bases). TRBV5-3 is flagged as an ORF with uncertain function. V shed 4 bases and J shed 4 bases, with 14 bases lying between them. This CDR3 region has 14 residues. The DNA for the CDR3 is TGTGCCAGAAGCCACCGCAGGGAAGGCTATGGCTACACCTTC. Protein sequence: CARSHRREGYGYTF.

The J gene is TRBJ2-3, the V gene TRBV2; 10 bases map to TRBD2. Germline CDR1 is SNHLY and CDR2 is FYNNEI. V lost 9 bases, J lost 2 bases, and 14 bases stayed unmatched. The CDR3 contains 17 residues. The CDR3 protein is CASQGGTSGRATDTQYF. The DNA for the CDR3 is TGTGCCAGTCAGGGTGGGACCAGCGGGAGGGCCACAGATACGCAGTATTTT.

This clone was observed a single time. J is TRBJ2-7 and V is TRBV5-6; the match to TRBD2 covers 8 bases. Germline V gives CDR1 SGHDT, CDR2 YYEEEE. V shed 4 bases and J 7 bases; nucleotides not matched to a gene: 10. The CDR3 extends over 14 amino acids. The CDR3 sequence: CASSKTGGRWEQYF. The CDR3 nucleotides read TGTGCCAGCAGCAAAACGGGGGGGCGCTGGGAGCAGTACTTC. The entire variable domain, with the rest obtained from reference TRBV5-6 and TRBJ2-7, is as follows: DAGVTQSPTHLIKTRGQQVTLRCSPKSGHDTVSWYQQALGQGPQFIFQYYEEEERQRGNFPDRFSGHQFPNYSSELNVNALLLGDSALYLCASSKTGGRWEQYFGPGTRLTVT.

This chain joins TRBV13 and TRBJ2-3; TRBD2 aligns across 10 bases. Germline lookup yields CDR1 PRHDT and CDR2 FYEKMQ (reference sequence). Trimming at V came to 5 bases and at J to 6 bases, leaving 14 bases not matched to a gene. This CDR3 has 17 amino acids. The CDR3 sequence: CASSQIAGGFGMDTQYF. CDR3 sequence (DNA): TGTGCCAGCAGCCAAATAGCGGGGGGCTTCGGGATGGATACGCAGTATTTT.

The CDR3 sequence: CASSIGQGAWGTEAFF. The DNA of the CDR3 is TGTGCCAGCAGCATCGGACAGGGAGCATGGGGCACTGAAGCTTTCTTT. The V and J genes are TRBV9 and TRBJ1-1, with 8 bases lining up with TRBD1. The CDR3 contains 16 residues. Germline-derived CDR1 and CDR2 are SGDLS and YYNGEE. V gave up 4 bases and J gave up 4 bases; unmatched junction bases: 12.

V is TRBV6-6 and J is TRBJ1-1, with D perhaps TRBD1 (5 bases). The CDR3 has 10 residues. Germline assignment: CDR1 MNHNY and CDR2 SVGAGI (reference sequence). The germline V and J ends were trimmed by 6 bases and 11 bases, with 10 bases remaining between them. The CDR3 coding sequence is TGTGCCAGCAGGAGGGGTATGGCTTTCTTT. Protein: CASRRGMAFF.

The V gene is TRBV27, the J gene TRBJ2-5, with D uncertain. Germline CDR1 is MNHEY and CDR2 is SMNVEV (reference sequence). V was clipped by 4 bases and J by 7 bases, with 16 bases between them. The CDR3 is 14 amino acids. CDR3 amino acids: CASSSQDLGGTQYF. In DNA, the CDR3 is TGTGCCAGCAGTTCTCAGGACCTTGGTGGGACCCAGTACTTC.

The rearrangement joins TRBV9 to TRBJ1-2, with 8 bases fitting TRBD1. The ends lost 3 bases at V and 3 bases at J; junction bases unmatched: 1. Germline V gene lookup returns CDR1 SGDLS and CDR2 YYNGEE. This CDR3 spans 13 amino acids. CDR3 sequence (DNA): TGTGCCAGCAGCGGGACAGGGCACTATGGCTACACCTTC. This translates into CASSGTGHYGYTF. Full variable domain (outside the CDR3, taken from reference TRBV9 and TRBJ1-2): DSGVTQTPKHLITATGQRVTLRCSPRSGDLSVYWYQQSLDQGLQFLIQYYNGEERAKGNILERFSAQQFPDLHSELNLSSLELGDSALYFCASSGTGHYGYTFGSGTRLTVV.

The chain carries TRBV29-1 and TRBJ1-2; possible D gene TRBD1, 5 bases. The V end lost 3 bases, the J end lost 5 bases, and 10 bases lay between the germline ends. CDR3 length equals 12 residues. The germline V gene encodes CDR1 SQVTM and CDR2 ANQGSEA. CDR3 sequence: CSVDLGTYGYTF. DNA for the CDR3: TGCAGCGTTGATCTAGGGACTTATGGCTACACCTTC.

This clone was seen only once. The chain combines TRBV19 with TRBJ2-7; D unresolved. The V and J ends lost 3 bases and 4 bases respectively, with 10 bases between them. Germline V CDR1 and CDR2: LNHDA, SQIVND (reference sequence). The CDR3 is made up of 13 amino acids. The CDR3 region has the DNA TGTGCCAGTAGTATTCGTCTAGGTTACGAGCAGTACTTC. Translation gives CASSIRLGYEQYF.

CDR3 nucleotide sequence: TGTGCCAGCAGGCTAGCGGGAGCGGATACGCAGTATTTT. Its protein is CASRLAGADTQYF. The chain recombines TRBV6-1 with TRBJ2-3, with 10 positions matching TRBD2. There are 13 residues in the CDR3. V lost 6 bases to trimming and J lost 6 bases; unmatched junction nucleotides: 3. Germline V gives CDR1 MNHNS, CDR2 SASEGT.

The CDR3 loop reads CASGRDHTRYGYTF. The CDR3 DNA sequence: TGTGCCAGCGGCCGGGACCATACTAGATATGGCTACACCTTC. The chain employs TRBV6-4 and TRBJ1-2; weak D call: TRBD1 (5 bases). The germline V gene encodes CDR1 MRHNA and CDR2 SNTAGT. V lost 8 bases and J 5 bases, leaving 18 bases between the germline ends. The CDR3 sequence is 14 residues long.